Below are 23 T cell receptor beta chains sequenced from a single sample in a study of blood T cells in healthy people across ages. With a J-beta primer mix and a sample-barcoded 5' primer, a second PCR ran about 7 to 12 cycles. TCRdb processed the 5' RACE reads anew with MiXCR; each CDR3 protein has one entry. The sample gives about 930,000 distinct CDR3 sequences, almost 30% of which show up once; 10% is in the top ten. Another study also made use of these data, one on T cells of mothers and their children.

The sequenced sample consisted of blood. The receptors derive from a woman aged 40 to 50 in good health.

The chain links TRBV10-1 to TRBJ2-5; D uncertain. In germline, CDR1 is WNHNN, CDR2 SYGVQD (reference sequence). The CDR3 runs 11 residues. The ends were cut back, 1 base at V and 9 bases at J, with 6 bases in the middle. Written as DNA, the CDR3 is TGCGCCAGCAGTGAGTTTTGGGCCCAGTACTTC. Amino acid sequence: CASSEFWAQYF.

This clonotype came up once. A much larger clone differs by one base, so this may be a read error. V and J are TRBV5-5 and TRBJ1-2; D unclear. The CDR3 runs 13 residues. The germline V gene encodes CDR1 SGHKS and CDR2 YYEKEE (reference sequence). The CDR3 coding sequence is TGTGCCGGCAGCTTGGATCTCATCTATGGCTACACCTTC. Residues: CAGSLDLIYGYTF.

The chain carries TRBV5-1 and TRBJ2-5; 7 bases match TRBD1. J was trimmed by 5 bases and V by 0 bases; bases with no gene match: 7. CDR3 size: 15 residues. Germline V gene data show CDR1 as SGHRS and CDR2 as YFSETQ. This chain's CDR3 is CASSLGGGLTETQYF. CDR3 in DNA: TGCGCCAGCAGCTTGGGAGGGGGCTTGACTGAGACCCAGTACTTC.

This clonotype was counted only a few times. The rearrangement links TRBV4-3 to TRBJ1-1; a weak D match, TRBD1 (5 bases). V was pared by 0 bases and J by 1 base, with 9 bases between. CDR3 length equals 15 residues. Germline V gives CDR1 LGHNA, CDR2 YSLEER. The CDR3 here is CASSQDVRENTEAFF. The CDR3 DNA sequence: TGCGCCAGCAGCCAAGACGTCAGGGAGAACACTGAAGCTTTCTTT.

The rearrangement joins TRBV7-2 to TRBJ1-2; no firm D call. Germline V CDR1 and CDR2: SGHTA, FQGNSA. The V end was cut by 4 bases, the J end by 0 bases, with 15 bases between. The CDR3 is 16 residues long. The CDR3 protein is CASSSYGRQANYGYTF. CDR3 coding DNA: TGTGCCAGCAGCTCTTATGGGCGTCAAGCTAACTATGGCTACACCTTC. Full variable domain (outside the CDR3, taken from reference TRBV7-2 and TRBJ1-2): GAGVSQSPSNKVTEKGKDVELRCDPISGHTALYWYRQSLGQGLEFLIYFQGNSAPDKSGLPSDRFSAERTGGSVSTLTIQRTQQEDSAVYLCASSSYGRQANYGYTFGSGTRLTVV.

The V and J genes are TRBV27 and TRBJ2-1, with D tentatively TRBD2 (5 bases). The V end was cut by 2 bases, the J end by 13 bases, with 9 bases between. The CDR3 is 11 residues long. Germline V gene data show CDR1 as MNHEY and CDR2 as SMNVEV (reference sequence). The CDR3 spells CASSLGPGQFF. CDR3 nucleotide sequence: TGTGCCAGCAGTTTAGGCCCGGGACAGTTCTTC.

The chain is built from TRBV9 and TRBJ1-6; unclear D gene. Germline assignment: CDR1 SGDLS and CDR2 YYNGEE. V was clipped by 2 bases and J by 10 bases, with 10 bases between them. This CDR3 is 13 amino acids long. CDR3 sequence (DNA): TGTGCCAGCAGCGTTGACACTGCCTCACCCCTCCACTTT. This translates into CASSVDTASPLHF.

This clonotype was seen more than once but under ten times. The junction differs from germline at one of its ends, possibly a read error. The chain joins TRBV12-3 or TRBV12-4 to TRBJ1-6, with D uncertain. CDR3 length equals 12 residues. CDR3 sequence: CTSSSSNSPLHF. CDR3 nucleotides: TGTACCAGCAGCTCCTCTAATTCACCCCTCCACTTT.

In the case of this clonotype: A read error may explain this, as a much larger clone is one base away. The conserved phenylalanine or tryptophan is not found at the CDR3 terminus, so this likely reflects a read error. The J gene is TRBJ1-2, the V gene TRBV7-9, with 9 bases aligning to TRBD1. The CDR3 spans 14 residues. Trimming took 5 bases from V and 4 from J; bases not matched to a gene: 5. CDR1 and CDR2 from the germline V gene are SEHNR and FQNEAQ (reference sequence). The CDR3 bases are TGTGCCAGCAGCGCGGGACAGGGATCCTATGGCTACACCGTC. This translates into CASSAGQGSYGYTV.

This clonotype was seen at least ten times. The rearrangement joins TRBV9 to TRBJ1-2; possibly TRBD1 for D (6 bases). The CDR3 spans 15 residues. The V end lost 4 bases, the J end lost 3 bases, and 16 bases lay between the germline ends. CDR1 and CDR2 (germline): SGDLS, YYNGEE. CDR3 protein: CASSLNRASDYGYTF. The CDR3 bases are TGTGCCAGCAGCCTAAACAGGGCTTCGGACTATGGCTACACCTTC.

This clonotype was counted at least ten times. CDR3 bases: TGTGCCAGCAGCGATGATTGGTTCACTGAAGCTTTCTTT. Translation gives CASSDDWFTEAFF. The rearrangement joins TRBV7-9 to TRBJ1-1; D unresolved. Trimming cost V 5 bases and J 4 bases, with 11 bases left between them. The CDR3 length is 13 residues. Germline CDR1 SEHNR, CDR2 FQNEAQ (reference sequence). Based on the CDR3 plus reference TRBV7-9 and TRBJ1-1, the full variable domain is DTGVSQNPRHKITKRGQNVTFRCDPISEHNRLYWYRQTLGQGPEFLTYFQNEAQLEKSRLLSDRFSAERPKGSFSTLEIQRTEQGDSAMYLCASSDDWFTEAFFGQGTRLTVV.

On this clonotype: One end of the junction is discordant with germline, which a read error may explain. This rearrangement joins TRBV7-9 to TRBJ2-4; no reliable D call. The germline gives CDR1 SEHNR, CDR2 FQNEAQ (reference sequence). The length of the CDR3 is 15 residues. CDR3 residues: CASSLDQVAKNIQDF. CDR3 sequence (DNA): TGTGCCAGTAGCTTAGATCAAGTCGCCAAAAACATTCAGGACTTC.

The genes are TRBV7-3 and TRBJ2-1; D is perhaps TRBD2 (6 bases). The CDR3 has 16 amino acids. Trimming pared 1 base from V and 8 bases from J, leaving 18 bases between. Germline assignment: CDR1 SGHTA and CDR2 FQGTGA. The CDR3 loop is CASSLMGTSRYDEQFF. The CDR3 region has the DNA TGTGCCAGCAGCTTAATGGGGACTTCAAGGTACGATGAGCAGTTCTTC.

V usage is TRBV6-2 or TRBV6-3 and J usage is TRBJ2-1, with 8 nucleotides matching TRBD1. The CDR3 runs 15 residues. With V trimmed by 5 bases and J by 3 bases, 6 bases remained unmatched. Germline CDR1 is MNHEY and CDR2 is SVGEGT. CDR3 DNA sequence: TGTGCCAGCAGTCCAAACAGGGGGTACTACAATGAGCAGTTCTTC. Amino acids: CASSPNRGYYNEQFF.

This clonotype has just a few counts. This sequence joins TRBV6-1 and TRBJ2-7, with 9 bases fitting TRBD1. CDR3 length equals 12 residues. Per the germline V gene, CDR1 is MNHNS and CDR2 is SASEGT. Trimming cost V 6 bases and J 5 bases; bases outside gene matches: 2. The CDR3, as DNA: TGTGCCAGCAGGGGACAGGGAAACGAGCAGTACTTC. It translates to CASRGQGNEQYF.

This clonotype has more than one count but fewer than ten. The chain couples TRBV3-1 to TRBJ1-5; D not certain. The V and J ends lost 1 base and 3 bases respectively, with 7 bases between them. From germline, CDR1 is LGHDT and CDR2 YNNKEL (reference sequence). This CDR3 region has 14 residues. CDR3 amino acids: CASSQVGNNQPQHF. CDR3 DNA sequence: TGTGCCAGCAGCCAAGTGGGCAACAATCAGCCCCAGCATTTT.

This clonotype was found many times. V and J are TRBV14 and TRBJ2-7; unclear D gene. The CDR3 extends over 13 amino acids. Germline values: CDR1 SGHDN, CDR2 FVKESK. Between the trimmed V and J ends, which lost 1 base and 3 bases, there was a span of 7 bases. In DNA form, the CDR3 reads TGTGCCAGCAGCCAAGTCGCAGTCTACGAGCAGTACTTC. Translation gives CASSQVAVYEQYF.

With respect to this clonotype: This may come from a read error, since a much larger clone is one base off. The chain couples TRBV6-4 to TRBJ2-1; weak D call: TRBD1 (5 bases). CDR3 length equals 11 residues. The germline V gene has CDR1 MRHNA and CDR2 SNTAGT. Here the CDR3 DNA reads TGTGCCCGCAGTGCAGGGAATGAGCAGTTCTTC. This gives the protein CARSAGNEQFF.

This chain uses TRBV7-8 with TRBJ2-5; no firm D call. Between the trimmed V and J ends, which lost 3 bases and 5 bases, there was a span of 10 bases. Germline V lookup: CDR1 SGHVS, CDR2 FQNEAQ. This CDR3 is built from 13 residues. The CDR3 loop is CASSFGHSETQYF. The CDR3 DNA is TGTGCCAGCAGCTTCGGTCATTCGGAGACCCAGTACTTC.

The V gene is TRBV20-1, the J gene TRBJ2-5, with D perhaps assigned TRBD1 or TRBD2 (5 bases each). Germline CDR1 DFQATT, CDR2 SNEGSKA (reference sequence). The CDR3 spans 13 residues. Trimming pared 1 base from V and 5 bases from J, leaving 11 bases between. CDR3 amino acids: CSARALGDETQYF. CDR3 DNA sequence: TGCAGTGCTAGAGCCCTAGGGGACGAGACCCAGTACTTC.

Remarks on this clonotype: Just one base apart from a much larger clone, this may be a read error. V is TRBV20-1 and J is TRBJ2-3, with 10 bases fitting TRBD2. The CDR3 is 14 residues long. Germline values: CDR1 DFQATT, CDR2 SNEGSKA (reference sequence). CDR3 DNA: TGCAGTGCTAGGTTAGCGGGGGGTCCAGATACGCGGTATTTT. Translated, it gives CSARLAGGPDTRYF.

The chain links TRBV12-3 or TRBV12-4 to TRBJ1-1, with D tentatively TRBD1 (5 bases). V lost 6 bases, J lost 5 bases, and 16 bases lay in between. The CDR3 runs to 14 residues. This chain's CDR3 is CASRRVGARTEAFF. For the CDR3, the DNA is TGTGCCAGCAGAAGGGTTGGGGCGAGGACTGAAGCTTTCTTT.

This chain links TRBV3-1 with TRBJ2-1; unclear D gene. Between the trimmed V and J ends, which lost 1 base and 8 bases, there was a span of 12 bases. The CDR3 runs to 14 residues. Germline V CDR1 and CDR2: LGHDT, YNNKEL (reference sequence). As DNA, the CDR3 is TGTGCCAGCAGCCAAGGTATGGGGTTGGATGAGCAGTTCTTC. Translation: CASSQGMGLDEQFF.